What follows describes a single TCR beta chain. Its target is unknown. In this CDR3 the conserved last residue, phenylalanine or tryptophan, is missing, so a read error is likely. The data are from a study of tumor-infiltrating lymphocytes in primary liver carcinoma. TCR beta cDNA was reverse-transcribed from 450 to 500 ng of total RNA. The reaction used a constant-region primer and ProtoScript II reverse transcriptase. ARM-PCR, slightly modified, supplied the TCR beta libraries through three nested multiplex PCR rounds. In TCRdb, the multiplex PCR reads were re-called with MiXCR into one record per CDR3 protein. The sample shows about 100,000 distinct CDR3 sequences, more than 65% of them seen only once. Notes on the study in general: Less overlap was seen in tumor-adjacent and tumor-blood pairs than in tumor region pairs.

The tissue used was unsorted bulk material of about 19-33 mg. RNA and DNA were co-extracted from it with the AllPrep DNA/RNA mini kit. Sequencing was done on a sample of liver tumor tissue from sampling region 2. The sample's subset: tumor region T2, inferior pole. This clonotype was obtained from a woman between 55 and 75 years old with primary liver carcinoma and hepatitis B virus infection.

CDR3 DNA: TGCAGCGTTGATGACAAAGACCGCGAGCAGTACCTC. Its protein product is CSVDDKDREQYL. The chain combines TRBV29-1 with TRBJ2-7; the D is unclear. Germline V gene sequence: CDR1 SQVTM, CDR2 ANQGSEA. V was trimmed by 3 bases and J by 6 bases, leaving 12 bases between them. CDR3 size: 12 residues.